Shown below are 25 T cell receptor beta chains from a single sample sequenced in a study of blood T cells in healthy people across ages. Sample-barcoded 5' priming and a J-beta primer mix drove a second PCR of roughly 6 to 12 cycles. MiXCR was run by TCRdb on the 5' RACE reads, yielding one entry per CDR3 protein. The data show about 930,000 distinct CDR3 sequences, with about 29% seen just once and about 10% held by the top ten. The same sample was also used in a study of T cells of mothers and their children.

The specimen sequenced was blood. Source of these receptors: a woman aged 40 to 50 in good health.

J is TRBJ2-3 and V is TRBV28, with D perhaps matching TRBD1 (6 bases). Per germline, CDR1 MDHEN and CDR2 SYDVKM. Deletions cut 4 bases from V and 4 bases from J, with 12 bases between. The CDR3 contains 14 residues. The CDR3 sequence is CASSSQGYSDTQYF. In DNA form, the CDR3 reads TGTGCCAGCAGTTCGCAGGGGTATTCAGATACGCAGTATTTT.

Turning to this clonotype: A read error is possible here, since a much larger clone lies one base away. The chain combines TRBV20-1 with TRBJ2-1; D unclear. Trimming cost V 5 bases and J 0 bases, with 17 bases left between them. The CDR3 totals 16 residues. CDR1 and CDR2 from the germline V gene are DFQATT and SNEGSKA (reference sequence). This CDR3 is CSADVPTESSYNEQFF. Here the CDR3 DNA reads TGCAGTGCTGATGTTCCGACCGAGAGCTCCTACAATGAGCAGTTCTTC.

This clonotype appeared a single time. The DNA is omitted, as the CDR3 cannot be located on it reliably, and the CDR3 follows TCRdb's listing. V is TRBV4-3 and J is TRBJ1-2; the table's D call, TRBD1, was not checked against the DNA. CDR1 is LGHNA and CDR2 is YSLEER in the germline V gene. The CDR3 contains 13 residues when both ends are counted. The CDR3 reads CARTTGQLYGCTF.

The V call is TRBV11-2, the J call TRBJ2-2; TRBD1 matches at 8 bases. V trimming: 5 bases; J trimming: 0 bases; junction bases outside the gene matches: 2. The CDR3 covers 15 residues. Germline V gene data show CDR1 as SGHAT and CDR2 as FQNNGV. For the CDR3, the DNA is TGTGCCAGCAGCCAGGGGGCCTCGAACACCGGGGAGCTGTTTTTT. Its translation is CASSQGASNTGELFF.

This clonotype was detected only a few times. The V call is TRBV9, the J call TRBJ2-1; 8 nucleotides match TRBD1. V dropped 4 bases and J dropped 6; count of bases not matched to a gene: 6. Germline assignment: CDR1 SGDLS and CDR2 YYNGEE. The CDR3 length is 14 residues. CDR3 sequence reads: CASSPPDRVNEQFF. CDR3 in DNA: TGTGCCAGCAGCCCCCCGGACAGGGTCAATGAGCAGTTCTTC.

In this sample, this clonotype turned up a few times. The V gene is TRBV4-3, the J gene TRBJ1-6; a weak D match, TRBD1 (6 bases). This CDR3 region has 17 residues. V was clipped by 0 bases and J by 7 bases, with 16 bases between them. The germline V gene has CDR1 LGHNA and CDR2 YSLEER. For the CDR3, the DNA is TGCGCCAGCAGCCAAGACAAGAGGTCGCAGGGGAATTCACCCCTCCACTTT. Translating gives CASSQDKRSQGNSPLHF.

The table lists this clonotype with a few counts. The V gene is TRBV7-2, the J gene TRBJ1-4; D unclear. Trimming took off 6 bases at V and 4 bases at J, with 12 bases between the two ends. The CDR3 is 14 amino acids. The germline gives CDR1 SGHTA, CDR2 FQGNSA. CDR3 in DNA: TGTGCCAGCAGTCCCAGCAGGAGTAATGAAAAACTGTTTTTT. Residues: CASSPSRSNEKLFF.

This clonotype occurred many times. The J gene is TRBJ2-3, the V gene TRBV24-1, with D hard to call. Germline CDR1 KGHDR, CDR2 SFDVKD. V was shortened by 3 bases and J by 0 bases, with 15 bases between the two germline ends. The CDR3 has 17 amino acids. CDR3: CATSDPTASLSTDTQYF. The CDR3 DNA follows: TGTGCCACCAGTGATCCTACCGCTAGTTTAAGCACAGATACGCAGTATTTT.

This clonotype was found many times. The rearrangement joins TRBV6-1 to TRBJ2-7, with no clear D. This CDR3 comprises 12 residues. Germline V gene lookup returns CDR1 MNHNS and CDR2 SASEGT. V was cut by 5 bases and J by 10 bases, with 15 bases left in between. The DNA for the CDR3 is TGTGCCAGCAGTCCCCGATTGAGTTTTCAGTACTTC. It codes for CASSPRLSFQYF.

This clonotype was observed at least ten times. The rearrangement uses TRBV6-4 and TRBJ1-2; D remains ambiguous. The germline gives CDR1 MRHNA, CDR2 SNTAGT. Trimming shortened V by 0 bases and J by 7 bases, and 6 bases separated the two germline ends. There are 12 residues in the CDR3. The CDR3 nucleotides are TGTGCCAGCAGTGACTCGTTGGGTGGCTACACCTTC. Translated: CASSDSLGGYTF.

This clonotype was seen just once. The chain is built from TRBV6-5 and TRBJ2-7; TRBD1 matches at 7 bases. This CDR3 spans 15 amino acids. Germline V gives CDR1 MNHEY, CDR2 SVGAGI. After removal of 0 bases from V and 4 bases from J, the junction contained 6 bases not matched to a gene. CDR3 loop: CASSYSGDRRYEQYF. CDR3 in DNA: TGTGCCAGCAGTTACTCGGGGGACAGAAGATACGAGCAGTACTTC.

This sequence joins TRBV29-1 and TRBJ2-4; TRBD1 matches at 7 bases. The CDR3 is made up of 14 amino acids. The germline V gene has CDR1 SQVTM and CDR2 ANQGSEA. The trim removed 8 bases at V and 5 bases at J, leaving 12 bases unmatched. The CDR3 nucleotides read TGCAGCTATATACAGACAGGGCCGGAAAACATTCAGTACTTC. Protein: CSYIQTGPENIQYF. Filled out from reference TRBV29-1 and TRBJ2-4, the complete variable domain reads SAVISQKPSRDICQRGTSLTIQCQVDSQVTMMFWYRQQPGQSLTLIATANQGSEATYESGFVIDKFPISRPNLTFSTLTVSNMSPEDSSIYLCSYIQTGPENIQYFGAGTRLSVL.

J is TRBJ2-5 and V is TRBV4-1; D ambiguous. V was pared by 0 bases and J by 0 bases, with 5 bases between. Germline CDR1 MGHRA, CDR2 YSYEKL. There are 14 residues in the CDR3. For the CDR3, the DNA is TGCGCCAGCAGCCAAGATACTTACCAAGAGACCCAGTACTTC. Translation gives CASSQDTYQETQYF.

This chain's CDR3 is CASSQPGQGDEKLFF. CDR3 coding DNA: TGTGCCAGCAGTCAACCGGGACAGGGGGATGAAAAACTGTTTTTT. The chain couples TRBV6-6 to TRBJ1-4, with 11 bases lining up with TRBD1. CDR3 length: 15 amino acids. CDR1 and CDR2 from the germline V gene are MNHNY and SVGAGI (reference sequence). The junction had 5 bases not matched to a gene; V was cut back by 5 bases and J by 6 bases.

This clonotype appeared many times. The J gene is TRBJ2-1, the V gene TRBV12-3 or TRBV12-4; maybe TRBD1 (6 bases). Trimming cost V 6 bases and J 5 bases, with 14 bases left between them. The length of the CDR3 is 14 residues. The CDR3 loop is CASRPGHGNNEQFF. CDR3 DNA sequence: TGTGCCAGCAGGCCGGGACACGGTAACAATGAGCAGTTCTTC.

The chain combines TRBV5-5 with TRBJ1-1; 7 bases agree with TRBD1. Per germline, CDR1 SGHKS and CDR2 YYEKEE (reference sequence). Trimming cost V 1 base and J 3 bases; bases outside gene matches: 3. CDR3 length equals 14 residues. The DNA for the CDR3 is TGTGCCAGCAGCTTGCTACAGGGGTACACTGAAGCTTTCTTT. This translates into CASSLLQGYTEAFF.

Concerning this clonotype itself: A much larger clone differs by one base, so this may be a read error. The rearrangement uses TRBV27 and TRBJ2-7; perhaps TRBD1 as D (5 bases). This CDR3 has 14 residues. Germline V gives CDR1 MNHEY, CDR2 SMNVEV (reference sequence). Trimming removed 6 bases at V and 1 base at J, with 13 bases between. The CDR3 loop reads CASRYQGQSYEQYF. The DNA of the CDR3 is TGTGCCAGCAGGTACCAGGGCCAATCCTACGAGCAGTACTTC.

The table lists this clonotype with a few counts. The J gene is TRBJ2-3, the V gene TRBV18; TRBD2 is a possible D gene (6 bases). The V gene's germline CDR1 is KGHSH and CDR2 LQKENI. Trimming removed 5 bases at V and 0 bases at J, with 12 bases between. The length of the CDR3 is 15 residues. The CDR3 coding sequence is TGTGCCAGCTCAGATGGACTAATGAGCACAGATACGCAGTATTTT. Translating it yields CASSDGLMSTDTQYF. The variable domain in full, completed from reference TRBV18 and TRBJ2-3, reads NAGVMQNPRHLVRRRGQEARLRCSPMKGHSHVYWYRQLPEEGLKFMVYLQKENIIDESGMPKERFSAEFPKEGPSILRIQQVVRGDSAAYFCASSDGLMSTDTQYFGPGTRLTVL.

This chain joins TRBV7-2 and TRBJ1-2, with a possible D match to TRBD1 (5 bases). Trimming removed 5 bases at V and 0 bases at J, with 13 bases between. Germline CDR1 reads SGHTA; CDR2 reads FQGNSA. This CDR3 is 15 amino acids long. The CDR3 DNA reads TGTGCCAGCAGCCTACGACAGAGAGCTAACTATGGCTACACCTTC. Translated: CASSLRQRANYGYTF.

The chain uses TRBV5-1 and TRBJ2-1; a weak D match, TRBD1 (6 bases). Trimming removed 3 bases from V and 10 bases from J, with 14 bases in between. CDR3 size: 13 residues. From germline, CDR1 is SGHRS and CDR2 YFSETQ. DNA for the CDR3: TGCGCCAGCAGCTCCTACCAGGGGAGCGAGCAGTTCTTC. This gives the protein CASSSYQGSEQFF.

The chain is built from TRBV6-6 and TRBJ2-1; the D is unclear. CDR1 and CDR2 from the germline V gene are MNHNY and SVGAGI (reference sequence). Trimming left V 7 bases short and J 5 bases short, with 6 bases between. CDR3 length: 11 amino acids. The CDR3 protein is CASNANNEQFF. The DNA for the CDR3 is TGTGCCAGCAACGCCAACAATGAGCAGTTCTTC.

The chain recombines TRBV5-5 with TRBJ1-2; 12 bases are a match to TRBD1. Trimming at V came to 3 bases and at J to 13 bases, leaving 16 bases not matched to a gene. This CDR3 contains 16 residues. Germline CDR1 SGHKS, CDR2 YYEKEE (reference sequence). Here the CDR3 reads CASSSTPGTGGKEGTF. CDR3 in DNA: TGTGCCAGCAGCTCGACCCCCGGGACAGGGGGCAAAGAAGGCACCTTC.

This clonotype was counted at least ten times. The chain links TRBV20-1 to TRBJ2-7; D is possibly TRBD1 (6 bases). Germline assignment: CDR1 DFQATT and CDR2 SNEGSKA (reference sequence). Trimming removed 3 bases from V and 7 bases from J, with 16 bases in between. CDR3 length equals 13 residues. CDR3 sequence reads: CSASPRGVGEQYF. CDR3 nucleotide sequence: TGCAGTGCTAGCCCCAGGGGTGTCGGTGAGCAGTACTTC.

In this sample, this clonotype turned up many times. The chain couples TRBV7-2 to TRBJ2-1, with 7 bases identical to TRBD2. This CDR3 has 12 amino acids. Trimming at V came to 8 bases and at J to 4 bases, leaving 2 bases not matched to a gene. CDR1 and CDR2 (germline): SGHTA, FQGNSA. CDR3 amino acids: CASGREYNEQFF. In DNA form, the CDR3 reads TGTGCCAGCGGGAGGGAATACAATGAGCAGTTCTTC.

This clonotype was seen at least ten times. This sequence joins TRBV6-4 and TRBJ2-6, with 8 positions matching TRBD1. Germline-derived CDR1 and CDR2 are MRHNA and SNTAGT. The CDR3 totals 16 residues. V lost 3 bases, J lost 0 bases, and 1 base stayed unmatched. CDR3 DNA sequence: TGTGCCAGCAGTGAAACAGGGGGCTCTGGGGCCAACGTCCTGACTTTC. Encoded protein: CASSETGGSGANVLTF.